The present T cell receptor (beta chain) was sequenced within a study of T cell repertoires in cytomegalovirus infection. One entry per CDR3 protein, called by TCRdb with MiXCR from the reads. Here the sample spans some 700,000 distinct CDR3 sequences, around 30% being singletons. Comments on this clonotype: What it recognizes is unknown.

Germline V gene sequence: CDR1 LNHDA, CDR2 SQIVND (reference sequence). Deletions cut 3 bases from V and 5 bases from J, with 11 bases between. There are 15 residues in the CDR3. The sequence was obtained from a human donor in good health (CMV status not recorded). Some clones in this sample may be carry-over from other donors' samples. The sample was cultured PBMCs, taken from culture after CMV antigen stimulation. The chain links TRBV19 to TRBJ1-6; D gene unclear. The CDR3 loop reads CASSILYRDNSPLHF. CDR3 DNA sequence: TGTGCCAGTAGTATTTTGTACCGGGATAATTCACCCCTCCACTTT. Drawing the rest from reference TRBV19 and TRBJ1-6, the complete variable domain is DGGITQSPKYLFRKEGQNVTLSCEQNLNHDAMYWYRQDPGQGLRLIYYSQIVNDFQKGDIAEGYSVSREKKESFPLTVTSAQKNPTAFYLCASSILYRDNSPLHFGNGTRLTVT.